The 7 T cell receptor beta chains below were found in one sample sequenced in a study of blood T cell repertoires in COVID-19. TCRdb keeps only in-frame clones here, not all; method: immunoSEQ multiplex PCR. The profile shows more than 200,000 clones, under 90% of them singletons. Sequenced: peripheral blood. These TCRs come from a woman in her 40s with active or convalescent COVID-19.

The chain employs TRBV3-1 (or the pseudogene TRBV3-2) and TRBJ1-4; D remains ambiguous. Germline CDR1 and CDR2: LGHDT and YNNKEL (reference sequence). V was cut by 6 bases and J by 0 bases, with 11 bases left in between. The CDR3 consists of 15 residues. The CDR3 protein is CASRITGSTNEKLFF. The CDR3 DNA follows: TGTGCCAGCAGAATAACCGGGTCAACTAATGAAAAACTGTTTTTT.

This clone was observed once. The CDR3 is CASSLTLNQPQHF. In DNA, the CDR3 is TGTGCCAGCAGCTTAACTCTTAATCAGCCCCAGCATTTT. V usage is TRBV7-9 and J usage is TRBJ1-5; no reliable D call. The CDR3 contains 13 residues. CDR1 is SEHNR and CDR2 is FQNEAQ in the germline V gene (reference sequence). V was trimmed by 2 bases and J by 4 bases, leaving 6 bases between them.

J is TRBJ2-1 and V is TRBV30, with D maybe TRBD1 (5 bases). The CDR3 totals 14 residues. Trimming shortened V by 4 bases and J by 7 bases, and 17 bases separated the two germline ends. Germline assignment: CDR1 GTSNPN and CDR2 SVGIG (reference sequence). In nucleotides, the CDR3 is TGTGCCTGGATCCCCCCTCAGGGAACGAATGAGCAGTTCTTC. Translation: CAWIPPQGTNEQFF. The variable domain in full, with the rest retrieved from reference TRBV30 and TRBJ2-1, is SQTIHQWPATLVQPVGSPLSLECTVEGTSNPNLYWYRQAAGRGLQLLFYSVGIGQISSEVPQNLSASRPQDRQFILSSKKLLLSDSGFYLCAWIPPQGTNEQFFGPGTRLTVL.

This clone was detected once. The chain has TRBV2 and TRBJ1-2; 9 bases are shared with TRBD1. Germline V gene data show CDR1 as SNHLY and CDR2 as FYNNEI. The CDR3 runs to 15 residues. Trimming removed 2 bases from V and 5 bases from J; junction bases left unmatched: 6. The CDR3 DNA follows: TGTGCCAGCAGTGAAATCGGGACAGGGTTGTATGGCTACACCTTC. Translation: CASSEIGTGLYGYTF.

The CDR3 loop reads CASSLSSDSPLHF. The CDR3 nucleotides read TGCGCCAGCAGCTTATCCAGCGATTCACCCCTCCACTTT. This chain connects TRBV5-1 to TRBJ1-6; D remains ambiguous. The CDR3 loop spans 13 amino acids. The V end was cut by 2 bases, the J end by 8 bases, with 8 bases between. The germline V gene has CDR1 SGHRS and CDR2 YFSETQ.

This clone was detected only once. The chain uses TRBV5-1 and TRBJ2-7; TRBD2 aligns across 8 bases. CDR3 size: 15 residues. Germline V gene data show CDR1 as SGHRS and CDR2 as YFSETQ. The V segment lost 4 bases and the J segment 2 bases; nucleotides outside the gene matches: 8. The CDR3 loop is CASSISGGGTYEQYF. In DNA form, the CDR3 reads TGCGCCAGCAGCATAAGCGGGGGTGGGACCTACGAGCAGTACTTC.

The rearrangement joins TRBV12-3 or TRBV12-4 to TRBJ1-1, with D perhaps matching TRBD1 (6 bases). Between the trimmed V and J ends, which lost 6 bases and 8 bases, there was a span of 13 bases. This CDR3 spans 12 amino acids. This CDR3 is CASSLTGFEAFF. The CDR3 nucleotides are TGTGCCAGCAGCCTCACAGGGTTCGAAGCTTTCTTT.